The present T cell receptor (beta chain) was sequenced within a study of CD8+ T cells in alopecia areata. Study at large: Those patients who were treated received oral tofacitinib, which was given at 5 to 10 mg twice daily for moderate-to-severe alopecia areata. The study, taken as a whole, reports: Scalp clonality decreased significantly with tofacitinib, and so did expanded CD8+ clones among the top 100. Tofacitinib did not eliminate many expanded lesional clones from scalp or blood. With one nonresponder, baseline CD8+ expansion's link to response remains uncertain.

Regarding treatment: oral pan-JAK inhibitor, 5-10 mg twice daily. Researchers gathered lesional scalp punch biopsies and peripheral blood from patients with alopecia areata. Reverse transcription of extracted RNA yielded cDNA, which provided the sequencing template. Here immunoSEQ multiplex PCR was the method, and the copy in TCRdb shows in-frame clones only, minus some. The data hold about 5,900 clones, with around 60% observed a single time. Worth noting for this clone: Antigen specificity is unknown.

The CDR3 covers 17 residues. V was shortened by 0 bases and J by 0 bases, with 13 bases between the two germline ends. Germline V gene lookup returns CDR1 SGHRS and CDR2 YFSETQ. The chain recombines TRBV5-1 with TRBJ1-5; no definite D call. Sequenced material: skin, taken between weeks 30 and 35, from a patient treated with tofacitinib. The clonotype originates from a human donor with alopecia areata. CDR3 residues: CASSLGPVANSNQPQHF. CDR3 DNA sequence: TGCGCCAGCAGCTTGGGACCTGTCGCCAATAGCAATCAGCCCCAGCATTTT.